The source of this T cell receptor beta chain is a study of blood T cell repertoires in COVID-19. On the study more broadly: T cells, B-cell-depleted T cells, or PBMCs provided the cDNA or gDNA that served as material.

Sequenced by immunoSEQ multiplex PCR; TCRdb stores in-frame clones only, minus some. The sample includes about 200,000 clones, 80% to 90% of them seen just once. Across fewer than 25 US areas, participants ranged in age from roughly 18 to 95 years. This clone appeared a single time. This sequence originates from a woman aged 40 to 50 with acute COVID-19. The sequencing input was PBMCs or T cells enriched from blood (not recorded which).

The CDR3 region is CASSLGTGGRGNEQFF. In DNA, the CDR3 is TGCGCCAGCAGCTTGGGAACCGGCGGGAGGGGAAATGAGCAGTTCTTC. V is TRBV5-1 and J is TRBJ2-1, with 9 bases aligning to TRBD2. Germline V gene data show CDR1 as SGHRS and CDR2 as YFSETQ. The CDR3 is made up of 16 amino acids. V trimming: 0 bases; J trimming: 7 bases; junction bases outside the gene matches: 8.